This TCR beta chain was sequenced during a study of control samples from healthy donors and cancer patients. This clone was counted a single time. The V end was cut by 4 bases, the J end by 0 bases, with 16 bases between. Germline CDR1 SGHAT, CDR2 FQNNGV. CDR3 length: 17 amino acids. Clones were read by immunoSEQ multiplex PCR, and TCRdb kept only the in-frame ones, dropping some. The table records about 250,000 clones, roughly four fifths of them present only once. The chain couples TRBV11-2 to TRBJ2-1; D might be TRBD2 (5 bases). This TCR was recovered from a woman aged 60 to 75 with lung cancer. Source material: PBMCs. CDR3 residues: CASSSSPQRSSYNEQFF. CDR3 nucleotide sequence: TGTGCCAGCAGCTCGTCACCACAGCGGAGCTCCTACAATGAGCAGTTCTTC.